This T cell receptor (beta chain) was identified during a study of blood T cell repertoires in COVID-19 (dated by TCRdb to the early 2020s). General notes on the study: Samples covering the acute and convalescent phases of COVID-19 were provided by collaborators in the United States, Italy and Spain. Where available, HLA class I and class II types were taken from metadata supplied by the sample provider and were not determined by assay-based typing. Subjects who had been exposed to COVID-19, were actively infected with it, or had recovered from it provided the deeply sampled blood TCRbeta repertoires that made up the dataset. The prospective study material was composed of cDNA or gDNA derived from T cells, B-cell-depleted T cells, or PBMCs. The samples were drawn from two sources: the first 160 participants of the ongoing ImmuneRACE study, and 1,200 or so subjects contributed by 6 global collaborators. Nearly every sample came with metadata listing a de-identified subject ID, COVID-19 status, age in years and sex. The repertoires were released in a freely available public database intended as a resource for research on the immune response to SARS-CoV-2. General findings and caveats noted by the study authors: How much clinical and demographic metadata was included differed by source and by participant, and the metadata was provided uncurated.

As encoded in the germline V gene, CDR1 is SGHRS while CDR2 is YFSETQ. The CDR3 sequence holds 15 residues, the cysteine and phenylalanine included. The retained sequence is limited to the CDR3, 45 bases, with the frame set at the first base. At the junction V is shortened by 4 bases and J by 0 bases, with 11 bases in between. As for this clone: Its recognized antigen is unknown. No base-level quality is on record; no much larger clone is a single base apart.

The immunoSEQ Assay, a bias-controlled multiplex PCR, was used to amplify TCRbeta CDR3 regions from genomic DNA. Concerning the study's data processing: Nucleated cell counts per sample were estimated from amplification of reference gene primers within the assay. To quantify the absolute abundance of each unique TCRbeta CDR3 rearrangement, sequence reads were collapsed and filtered. Productive Simpson clonality was computed per sample as the square root of Simpson's diversity index over productive rearrangements. Imported from immuneACCESS, the table was reduced by TCRdb to in-frame sequences with V and J called. These copies leave out some clones; in studies compared against another copy, an unresolved V gene accounts for under half, and the cause of the remainder is not known. V and J calls and clone size are copied from that table; D and trimming were computed from the DNA. Present in this sample are 200,000 to 250,000 clones, 85% to 90% of which were seen just once. Around 1.5% of the sample is taken by the ten largest.

Collaborating institutions collected whole blood in K2EDTA tubes following their own protocols. For TCRbeta analysis, collaborators shipped samples in one of three forms: frozen whole blood, isolated PBMCs, or DNA extracted from either of those sample types. Sequencing was performed on peripheral blood. The sequence came from a man between 18 and 29 years old with active or convalescent COVID-19. Recombination connected TRBV5-1 to TRBJ1-3; tentative D gene TRBD1, with 5 bases matching. The DNA sequence is TGCGCCAGCAGCCTAACAGGTGACTCTGGAAACACCATATATTTT. Its amino acids are CASSLTGDSGNTIYF.